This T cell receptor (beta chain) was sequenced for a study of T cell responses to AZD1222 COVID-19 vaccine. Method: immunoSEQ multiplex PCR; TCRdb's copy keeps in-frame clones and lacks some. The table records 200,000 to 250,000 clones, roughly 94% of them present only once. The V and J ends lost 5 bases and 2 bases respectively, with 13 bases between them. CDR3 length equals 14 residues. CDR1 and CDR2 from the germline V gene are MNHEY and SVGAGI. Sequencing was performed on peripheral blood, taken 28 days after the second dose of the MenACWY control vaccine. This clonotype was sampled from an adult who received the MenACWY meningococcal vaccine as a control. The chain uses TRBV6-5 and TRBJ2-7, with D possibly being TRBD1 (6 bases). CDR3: CASSLATGTYEQYF. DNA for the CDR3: TGTGCCAGCAGTCTTGCGACAGGAACCTACGAGCAGTACTTC.